These T cell receptor beta chains were read from a single sample in a study of cytomegalovirus exposure and HLA in healthy donors. This table comes from immunoSEQ multiplex PCR, and its TCRdb copy is limited to in-frame clones, with some not included. The sample consists of 35,000 to 40,000 clones, more than 70% of them appearing once. The sample was PBMCs. These receptors all come from a woman aged 30 to 39 in good health and CMV-seropositive. The conserved cysteine and the conserved F or W are not part of the CDR3 here.

j_gene	v_gene	CDR3aa
TRBJ2-7	TRBV5-5	ASSRTPWSSYEQY
TRBJ2-1	TRBV12-5	ASGQGFRNEQF
TRBJ2-6	TRBV6-4	ASSPRQVFSGANVLT
TRBJ1-1	TRBV27	ASRLQGGELEAF
TRBJ1-2	TRBV6-5	ASSYGQLYGYT
TRBJ2-7	TRBV11-2	ASSLSTSEYEQY
TRBJ1-1	TRBV6-1	ASSEGEGAGGTEAF
TRBJ2-5	TRBV11-3	ASSRTREETQY
TRBJ1-1	TRBV11-2	ASSLDRRGEAF
TRBJ1-1	TRBV16	ASSRSGAGEAF
TRBJ1-3	TRBV19	ASSEGVPDSGNTIY
TRBJ2-5	TRBV5-4	PSSVMAGNQETQY
TRBJ2-2	TRBV11-2	ASSFLGTGGSSYTGELF
TRBJ2-3	TRBV30	AWSVLRTDTQY
TRBJ1-6	TRBV30	AWEAPRNSPLH
TRBJ2-1	TRBV10-1	ASSSGGRAYNEQF
TRBJ2-7	TRBV7-8	ASSTRTERYEQY
TRBJ2-1	TRBV7-2	ASSPRGDPYNEQF
TRBJ1-1	TRBV9	ASSLEGRRHTEAF
TRBJ2-5	TRBV6-5	ASSYGGGGYQETQY
TRBJ2-2	TRBV30	AWSVVRGWGSTGELF
TRBJ2-1	TRBV6-5	ASTLQRGSHNEQF
TRBJ2-3	TRBV18	ASFRTSTDTQY
TRBJ2-1	TRBV11-2	ASSLGGGDEQF
TRBJ2-1	TRBV7-3	ASSSGGAYNEQF
TRBJ2-1	TRBV11-2	ASSRDRISYNEQF
TRBJ1-4	TRBV5-1	ASSGTGATNEKLF
TRBJ2-1	TRBV9	ASSVGGGAGTNEQF
TRBJ1-6	TRBV27	ASSFGQGNSPLH
TRBJ2-6	TRBV7-9	ASSLTFFSGANVLT
TRBJ1-2	TRBV18	ASSPAGHNYGYT
TRBJ1-2	TRBV25-1	ASSGGFYGYT
TRBJ2-3	TRBV29-1	SVEDSGGGGDTQY
TRBJ1-1	TRBV19	ASSTLTVNTEAF
TRBJ2-7	TRBV13	ASSKRQGWSYEQY
TRBJ2-1	TRBV6-5	ASSYSNRENEQF
TRBJ2-4	TRBV19	ASSRGGAPDIQY
TRBJ1-2	TRBV19	ASSWTGGDPYGYT
TRBJ2-2	TRBV7-2	ASSLPSRGGPTGELF
TRBJ1-2	TRBV6-6	ASSYLTGLNYGYT
TRBJ2-1	TRBV10-2	ASSAGTSGYNEQF
TRBJ2-1	TRBV7-3	ASSSLGTSGTMSYNEQF
TRBJ1-3	TRBV28	ASSPSDRGNTIY
TRBJ2-3	TRBV20-1	SAPERDTQY